This T cell receptor beta chain was sequenced during a study of identical twins. General study findings and limits: Within monozygotic twins, out-of-frame TCR alpha sharing was underestimated by the models. Analyses of zero insertions could, in part, be confounded by invariant MAIT and iNKT cells.

This clonotype was seen a few times. Its antigen is unidentified. Among all donors, each was a healthy Caucasian. MiXCR, applied by TCRdb to the 5' RACE reads, yields one record per CDR3 protein. The table includes about 690,000 distinct CDR3 sequences, roughly 6% detected once. Germline CDR1 and CDR2: DFQATT and SNEGSKA (reference sequence). Trimming at V came to 3 bases and at J to 5 bases, leaving 11 bases not matched to a gene. CDR3 length: 15 residues. The rearrangement links TRBV20-1 to TRBJ2-5; 8 bases fit TRBD1. Input material: naive T cells sorted from blood. This receptor was obtained from a man between 18 and 35 years old in good health. The CDR3 DNA follows: TGCAGTGCTAGCGAATACAGGGGGGCACTGGAGACCCAGTACTTC. It specifies CSASEYRGALETQYF.